This entry lists 18 T cell receptor beta chains sequenced from one sample in a study of blood T cells in healthy people across ages. Alongside a J-beta primer mix, a sample-barcoded 5' primer served in a second PCR lasting roughly 6 to 12 cycles. TCRdb fed the 5' RACE reads into MiXCR, producing one record per CDR3 protein. The table lists 750,000 to 1,000,000 distinct CDR3 sequences, roughly 29% of them singletons, with roughly 10% in the top ten. These data are also associated with another study on T cells of mothers and their children.

Material for sequencing was blood. All receptors come from a woman in her forties in good health.

The chain recombines TRBV29-1 with TRBJ2-3; tentatively, D is TRBD1 (6 bases). The V end was cut by 4 bases, the J end by 5 bases, with 22 bases between. The CDR3 spans 16 residues. Per the germline V gene, CDR1 is SQVTM and CDR2 is ANQGSEA. The CDR3 loop reads CSVVVYTGLVGDTQYF. The CDR3 coding sequence is TGCAGCGTTGTGGTTTACACAGGGCTGGTGGGAGATACGCAGTATTTT.

This clonotype was recorded only once. Being one base from a much bigger clone, this may be a read error. The V and J genes are TRBV29-1 and TRBJ1-1; 10 nucleotides agree with TRBD1. Germline CDR1 SQVTM, CDR2 ANQGSEA. After removal of 6 bases from V and 5 bases from J, the junction contained 12 bases not matched to a gene. The CDR3 extends over 15 amino acids. The CDR3 protein is CSVIRDRGSRTEAFF. As DNA, the CDR3 is TGCAGCGTAATCCGGGACAGGGGATCGCGTACTGAAGCTTTCTTT.

The chain recombines TRBV28 with TRBJ2-7; TRBD1 might be the D (5 bases). The germline V and J ends were trimmed by 3 bases and 6 bases, with 12 bases remaining between them. The CDR3 totals 13 residues. The germline V gene has CDR1 MDHEN and CDR2 SYDVKM. The CDR3 here is CASSLAGNGEQYF. For the CDR3, the DNA is TGTGCCAGCAGTTTGGCAGGGAACGGCGAGCAGTACTTC. Looking up the rest from reference TRBV28 and TRBJ2-7 gives the full variable domain: DVKVTQSSRYLVKRTGEKVFLECVQDMDHENMFWYRQDPGLGLRLIYFSYDVKMKEKGDIPEGYSVSREKKERFSLILESASTNQTSMYLCASSLAGNGEQYFGPGTRLTVT.

This clonotype appeared a few times. J is TRBJ2-3 and V is TRBV6-6; D remains ambiguous. Deletions cut 6 bases from V and 2 bases from J, with 18 bases between. Germline CDR1 is MNHNY and CDR2 is SVGAGI (reference sequence). This CDR3 contains 16 residues. The CDR3 DNA reads as TGTGCCAGCAGCAAGCCTGCTAGGGATTACACAGATACGCAGTATTTT. It encodes CASSKPARDYTDTQYF.

This clonotype was counted only a few times. The CDR3 region has the DNA TGTGCCAGCAGCTTAGTGGCGGGGGACCCCTACGAGCAGTACTTC. It is translated as CASSLVAGDPYEQYF. V and J are TRBV7-2 and TRBJ2-7; the match to TRBD2 covers 7 bases. The CDR3 is 15 amino acids. Germline V lookup: CDR1 SGHTA, CDR2 FQGNSA. Trimming cost V 1 base and J 2 bases; bases outside gene matches: 5.

The rearrangement uses TRBV18 and TRBJ1-1; tentatively, D is TRBD1 (5 bases). The CDR3 covers 15 residues. The germline CDR1 and CDR2 sequences are KGHSH and LQKENI. V was shortened by 5 bases and J by 4 bases, with 17 bases between the two germline ends. The CDR3 spells CASSSKSGGGTEAFF. Here the CDR3 DNA reads TGTGCCAGCTCATCCAAATCGGGCGGGGGCACTGAAGCTTTCTTT.

The rearrangement links TRBV6-1 to TRBJ2-1; D is possibly TRBD2 (6 bases). Trimming shortened V by 6 bases and J by 2 bases, and 14 bases separated the two germline ends. The CDR3 consists of 15 residues. Germline values: CDR1 MNHNS, CDR2 SASEGT. The CDR3: CASRSGDGTYNEQFF. CDR3 sequence (DNA): TGTGCCAGCAGATCGGGGGACGGAACCTACAATGAGCAGTTCTTC.

This clonotype was recorded a few times. V and J are TRBV15 and TRBJ1-1; no definite D call. Germline V gives CDR1 LNHNV, CDR2 YYDKDF (reference sequence). V lost 3 bases to trimming and J lost 5 bases, with 10 bases between them. CDR3 length: 13 amino acids. CDR3 sequence: CATSSHRGTEAFF. CDR3 in DNA: TGTGCCACCAGCAGTCACAGAGGGACTGAAGCTTTCTTT.

This clonotype was recorded many times. V is TRBV4-2 and J is TRBJ2-7, with 7 positions matching TRBD2. The CDR3 is 13 residues long. Germline CDR1 LGHNA, CDR2 YNFKEQ. The ends lost 6 bases at V and 3 bases at J; junction bases unmatched: 5. This CDR3 reads CASSGLVSYEQYF. The DNA of the CDR3 is TGTGCCAGCAGTGGACTAGTCAGCTACGAGCAGTACTTC.

This clonotype was detected ten times or more. CDR3 nucleotides: TGTGCCAGCAGCTTCGGACTAGGAGGAGAGACCCAGTACTTC. This codes for CASSFGLGGETQYF. The chain employs TRBV7-3 and TRBJ2-5, with 7 bases fitting TRBD2. Germline assignment: CDR1 SGHTA and CDR2 FQGTGA. The CDR3 loop spans 14 amino acids. The V gene end was trimmed by 3 bases and the J gene end by 4 bases; junction bases not matched to a gene: 5.

This chain links TRBV18 with TRBJ2-3, with 12 bases that match TRBD1. The CDR3 is 17 residues long. Germline CDR1 is KGHSH and CDR2 is LQKENI. V dropped 3 bases and J dropped 8; count of bases not matched to a gene: 12. The CDR3 protein is CASSPSRDRGQIGTQYF. The CDR3 DNA reads as TGTGCCAGCTCACCGAGCCGGGACAGGGGGCAAATCGGTACGCAGTATTTT. Full variable domain (outside the CDR3, taken from reference TRBV18 and TRBJ2-3): NAGVMQNPRHLVRRRGQEARLRCSPMKGHSHVYWYRQLPEEGLKFMVYLQKENIIDESGMPKERFSAEFPKEGPSILRIQQVVRGDSAAYFCASSPSRDRGQIGTQYFGPGTRLTVL.

The chain's CDR3 is CASSLAGGSGTDTQYF. The CDR3 DNA follows: TGTGCCAGCAGCTTAGCGGGCGGGAGTGGCACAGATACGCAGTATTTT. The chain couples TRBV7-2 to TRBJ2-3; TRBD2 matches 7 bases. V lost 0 bases, J lost 1 base, and 4 bases stayed unmatched. There are 16 residues in the CDR3. Germline CDR1 and CDR2: SGHTA and FQGNSA.

The chain uses TRBV20-1 and TRBJ2-5, with a tentative D call TRBD2 (7 bases). Looked up from germline, CDR1 is DFQATT and CDR2 is SNEGSKA (reference sequence). The V gene lost 0 bases and the J gene lost 5 bases, with 10 bases spanning the gap. The length of the CDR3 is 13 residues. The CDR3 spells CSAREQGGETQYF. CDR3 nucleotides: TGCAGTGCTAGAGAACAGGGAGGGGAGACCCAGTACTTC.

This chain connects TRBV5-1 to TRBJ1-2, with 10 bases aligning to TRBD1. CDR3 size: 13 residues. The V and J ends lost 3 bases and 8 bases, in that order; junction bases with no gene match: 4. Germline V lookup: CDR1 SGHRS, CDR2 YFSETQ. CDR3 sequence reads: CASSSDRGEGYTF. The CDR3 DNA is TGCGCCAGCAGCTCGGACAGGGGGGAAGGCTACACCTTC.

This rearrangement joins TRBV5-1 to TRBJ2-1; tentatively, D is TRBD1 (5 bases). This CDR3 is built from 15 residues. In germline, CDR1 is SGHRS, CDR2 YFSETQ. Trimming took 5 bases from V and 2 from J, leaving 14 bases between them. The CDR3 coding sequence is TGCGCCAGCAGTCAGGACACAAGACCCTACAATGAGCAGTTCTTC. Translation gives CASSQDTRPYNEQFF.

V gene TRBV7-2 combines with J gene TRBJ2-5; TRBD1 matches 9 bases. With 5 bases clipped from V and 1 base from J, the junction kept 5 bases outside the gene matches. Per germline, CDR1 SGHTA and CDR2 FQGNSA. This CDR3 is 15 amino acids long. The CDR3 loop reads CASSQQGAIQETQYF. As DNA, the CDR3 is TGTGCCAGCAGCCAACAGGGGGCGATCCAAGAGACCCAGTACTTC.

This clonotype was recorded at least ten times. At one boundary the junction diverges from the germline segment, which might be a read error. The rearrangement uses TRBV7-3 and TRBJ1-1; weak D call: TRBD1 (5 bases). The V gene's germline CDR1 is SGHTA and CDR2 FQGTGA. The CDR3 totals 14 residues. CDR3 sequence (DNA): TGTGCCAGCAGTTTAACTGGGGGTGGCACTGAAGCTTTCTTT. It codes for CASSLTGGGTEAFF.

This clonotype showed up many times. The chain links TRBV4-3 to TRBJ2-7; a possible D gene is TRBD2 (6 bases). Germline V gene sequence: CDR1 LGHNA, CDR2 YSLEER. The CDR3 covers 13 residues. With 0 bases removed from V and 5 bases from J, the gap between germline ends came to 8 bases. CDR3 in DNA: TGCGCCAGCAGCCAAGATCGGGGGAACGAGCAGTACTTC. Amino acid sequence: CASSQDRGNEQYF.